The 28 T cell receptor beta chains presented below share a single source sample, sequenced in a study of T cells in Graves' hyperthyroidism and ophthalmopathy. Researchers took RNA transcripts and amplified the TCR beta CDR3 regions from them. TCR CDR3 regions were first amplified by RT-PCR with HTBI primers. From the multiplex PCR reads, TCRdb called clonotypes with MiXCR, one entry per CDR3 protein. Of some 570,000 distinct CDR3 sequences listed, 14% are singletons. Sequencing used blood. The source is a woman between 18 and 30 years old with Graves' ophthalmopathy.

This clonotype was found many times. This chain joins TRBV24-1 and TRBJ2-5; no clear D. The CDR3 sequence is 13 residues long. Trimming removed 3 bases at V and 1 base at J, with 5 bases between. CDR1 is KGHDR, CDR2 SFDVKD, per germline. The CDR3 sequence: CATSDGAQETQYF. DNA for the CDR3: TGTGCCACCAGTGATGGAGCCCAAGAGACCCAGTACTTC.

On this clonotype: A junction boundary mismatches the germline segment, possibly from a read error. The gene calls are TRBV6-2 or TRBV6-3 and TRBJ2-3; 7 bases agree with TRBD1. CDR1 is MNHEY, CDR2 SVGEGT, per germline. The CDR3 covers 14 residues. CDR3 in amino acids: CAGSLDRVTDTQYF. Written as DNA, the CDR3 is TGTGCCGGCAGTCTAGACAGGGTCACAGATACGCAGTATTTT.

There are many counts of this clonotype. One base away lies a much larger clone, so this may be a sequencing read error. The genes are TRBV14 and TRBJ2-5, with D unclear. The CDR3 runs to 13 residues. V was clipped by 2 bases and J by 1 base, with 5 bases between them. The V gene's germline CDR1 is SGHDN and CDR2 FVKESK. In DNA form, the CDR3 reads TGTGCCAGCAGCCAACAGTTCCAAGAGACCCAGTACTTC. Amino acid sequence: CASSQQFQETQYF.

Ten or more counts support this clonotype. The genes are TRBV11-3 and TRBJ2-7, with D possibly matching TRBD2 (5 bases). V was pared by 7 bases and J by 7 bases, with 17 bases between. This CDR3 comprises 13 residues. Germline CDR1 and CDR2: SGHNT and YENEEA. Here the CDR3 reads CASTRDFSGEQYF. CDR3 sequence (DNA): TGTGCCAGCACCCGGGATTTTTCGGGGGAGCAGTACTTC. Full variable domain (rest looked up from reference TRBV11-3 and TRBJ2-7): EAGVVQSPRYKIIEKKQPVAFWCNPISGHNTLYWYLQNLGQGPELLIRYENEEAVDDSQLPKDRFSAERLKGVDSTLKIQPAELGDSAVYLCASTRDFSGEQYFGPGTRLTVT.

The table lists this clonotype with many counts. The J gene is TRBJ2-7, the V gene TRBV29-1, with 7 bases identical to TRBD2. This CDR3 contains 15 residues. V lost 6 bases to trimming and J lost 0 bases; unmatched junction nucleotides: 11. Germline loops: CDR1 SQVTM, CDR2 ANQGSEA. The CDR3 region has the DNA TGCAGCGTAATCGCCCTAGCGGTTAGCTCCTACGAGCAGTACTTC. As protein: CSVIALAVSSYEQYF.

On this clonotype itself: The CDR3 does not end in the conserved phenylalanine or tryptophan, so this is likely a read error. The V gene is TRBV7-9, the J gene TRBJ2-7, with D maybe TRBD2 (5 bases). Trimming removed 2 bases from V and 6 bases from J, with 20 bases in between. The CDR3 runs 16 residues. Germline assignment: CDR1 SEHNR and CDR2 FQNEAQ (reference sequence). CDR3 sequence reads: CASSLSSGGPLGEQYL. DNA of the CDR3: TGTGCCAGCAGCTTATCATCGGGCGGGCCCCTGGGCGAGCAGTACCTC.

The chain joins TRBV3-1 to TRBJ1-2; the D is unclear. Looked up from germline, CDR1 is LGHDT and CDR2 is YNNKEL (reference sequence). Trimming stripped 7 bases from V and 3 bases from J, with 24 bases between. This CDR3 has 17 amino acids. The CDR3 loop is CASKATWTAEPHYGYTF. CDR3 bases: TGTGCCAGCAAGGCGACCTGGACGGCCGAGCCCCACTATGGCTACACCTTC.

This clonotype was found many times. The genes are TRBV6-1 and TRBJ1-5; 8 bases align to TRBD1. CDR3 size: 15 residues. Germline lookup yields CDR1 MNHNS and CDR2 SASEGT. Germline trimming cut 7 bases from V and 3 bases from J; bases unmatched to any gene: 8. The CDR3 nucleotides are TGTGCCAGCAATATAGGACAGGGCTACAATCAGCCCCAGCATTTT. Translating it yields CASNIGQGYNQPQHF.

This clonotype came up many times. The rearrangement uses TRBV19 and TRBJ2-7, with D unresolved. The germline V and J ends were trimmed by 2 bases and 3 bases, with 17 bases remaining between them. The CDR3 consists of 16 residues. Germline-derived CDR1 and CDR2 are LNHDA and SQIVND (reference sequence). The DNA of the CDR3 is TGTGCCAGTAGTATAATGGGCGTTCCCCCCTTCTACGAGCAGTACTTC. Translation: CASSIMGVPPFYEQYF. The whole variable domain, filled in from reference TRBV19 and TRBJ2-7, reads DGGITQSPKYLFRKEGQNVTLSCEQNLNHDAMYWYRQDPGQGLRLIYYSQIVNDFQKGDIAEGYSVSREKKESFPLTVTSAQKNPTAFYLCASSIMGVPPFYEQYFGPGTRLTVT.

In its sample, this clonotype was seen many times. V usage is TRBV27 and J usage is TRBJ1-1; tentative D call: TRBD1 (5 bases). The CDR3 spans 15 residues. Deletions cut 4 bases from V and 4 bases from J, with 16 bases between. Germline loops: CDR1 MNHEY, CDR2 SMNVEV (reference sequence). The CDR3 nucleotides read TGTGCCAGCAGTTCGCGGGGGAGATTTGTCACTGAAGCTTTCTTT. Translation gives CASSSRGRFVTEAFF.

This clonotype was observed a few times. The rearrangement joins TRBV7-9 to TRBJ1-1; D is uncertain. V was pared by 0 bases and J by 1 base, with 9 bases between. Germline lookup yields CDR1 SEHNR and CDR2 FQNEAQ (reference sequence). The CDR3 totals 15 residues. CDR3 in amino acids: CASSLALRQNTEAFF. In DNA, the CDR3 is TGTGCCAGCAGCTTAGCTTTAAGGCAGAACACTGAAGCTTTCTTT.

This clonotype was observed a few times. The chain couples TRBV12-3 or TRBV12-4 to TRBJ2-2; weak D call: TRBD1 (6 bases). This CDR3 comprises 19 residues. Trimming took 5 bases from V and 7 from J, leaving 29 bases between them. The CDR3 loop reads CASSPPQETGGLLGGELFF. The CDR3 DNA follows: TGTGCCAGCAGTCCCCCCCAGGAGACAGGAGGATTGTTGGGCGGGGAGCTGTTTTTT.

The chain is built from TRBV6-2 or TRBV6-3 and TRBJ1-1; 10 bases are shared with TRBD1. The CDR3 extends over 16 amino acids. Germline V gene sequence: CDR1 MNHEY, CDR2 SVGEGT. Trimming removed 5 bases from V and 1 base from J; junction bases left unmatched: 7. This CDR3 reads CASSIGRDRGNTEAFF. The CDR3 nucleotides read TGTGCCAGCAGTATAGGACGGGACAGGGGGAACACTGAAGCTTTCTTT.

This clonotype was detected ten times or more. The CDR3 loop is CSARDSGRPTYEQYF. The CDR3 DNA reads TGCAGTGCTAGAGATAGCGGGAGGCCTACCTACGAGCAGTACTTC. The rearrangement joins TRBV20-1 to TRBJ2-7, with TRBD2 matching 10 bases. Germline values: CDR1 DFQATT, CDR2 SNEGSKA (reference sequence). The CDR3 has 15 amino acids. Trimming at V came to 0 bases and at J to 2 bases, leaving 4 bases not matched to a gene.

This clonotype was detected ten times or more. This sequence joins TRBV6-2 or TRBV6-3 and TRBJ1-1; no clear D. Trimming shortened V by 3 bases and J by 1 base, and 12 bases separated the two germline ends. This CDR3 is built from 15 residues. CDR1 MNHEY and CDR2 SVGEGT come from the germline V gene. CDR3 region: CASSYSQKENTEAFF. The CDR3 bases are TGTGCCAGCAGTTATAGTCAGAAGGAGAACACTGAAGCTTTCTTT.

This clonotype was observed a few times. V gene TRBV5-1 combines with J gene TRBJ1-6; 7 bases match TRBD1. After removal of 5 bases from V and 7 bases from J, the junction contained 6 bases not matched to a gene. Germline lookup yields CDR1 SGHRS and CDR2 YFSETQ. The CDR3 extends over 14 amino acids. The CDR3 loop is CASRDGTENSPLHF. The CDR3 DNA is TGCGCCAGCAGAGACGGGACAGAAAATTCACCCCTCCACTTT. The entire variable domain, with the rest obtained from reference TRBV5-1 and TRBJ1-6, is as follows: KAGVTQTPRYLIKTRGQQVTLSCSPISGHRSVSWYQQTPGQGLQFLFEYFSETQRNKGNFPGRFSGRQFSNSRSEMNVSTLELGDSALYLCASRDGTENSPLHFGNGTRLTVT.

This clonotype was seen at least ten times. The chain couples TRBV12-3 or TRBV12-4 to TRBJ2-7; maybe TRBD1 (6 bases). V shed 3 bases and J shed 5 bases, with 17 bases lying between them. The length of the CDR3 is 15 residues. The CDR3 nucleotides are TGTGCCAGCAGTTTGTTCGGCAGGGGCCTCAACGAGCAGTACTTC. Its translation: CASSLFGRGLNEQYF.

At least ten counts were recorded for this clonotype. The genes are TRBV7-9 and TRBJ1-1, with D tentatively TRBD1 (5 bases). V gave up 5 bases and J gave up 3 bases, with 13 bases separating them. Germline V lookup: CDR1 SEHNR, CDR2 FQNEAQ (reference sequence). This CDR3 has 14 amino acids. CDR3 nucleotide sequence: TGTGCCAGCAGCCTGACAGAGACCCACACTGAAGCTTTCTTT. Translating gives CASSLTETHTEAFF.

J is TRBJ2-6 and V is TRBV5-8, with D unresolved. Germline CDR1 reads SGHTS; CDR2 reads YDEGEE. The V end lost 0 bases, the J end lost 0 bases, and 10 bases lay between the germline ends. This CDR3 region has 17 residues. The chain's CDR3 is CASSLESWVSGANVLTF. The CDR3 DNA follows: TGTGCCAGCAGCTTGGAATCATGGGTCTCTGGGGCCAACGTCCTGACTTTC.

At least ten counts were recorded for this clonotype. This sequence joins TRBV20-1 and TRBJ2-7; D may be TRBD2 (6 bases). Germline V gene data show CDR1 as DFQATT and CDR2 as SNEGSKA (reference sequence). The CDR3 totals 13 residues. V dropped 6 bases and J dropped 3 bases, with 15 bases sitting between them. CDR3 region: CSAKPAGFYEQYF. As DNA, the CDR3 is TGCAGTGCCAAGCCGGCGGGGTTCTACGAGCAGTACTTC.

Only a few counts were recorded for this clonotype. The chain carries TRBV4-2 and TRBJ2-1; TRBD2 matches 7 bases. V was pared by 4 bases and J by 10 bases, with 13 bases of the junction left unmatched. The CDR3 has 15 amino acids. Germline CDR1 and CDR2: LGHNA and YNFKEQ. The CDR3 bases are TGTGCCAGCAGCCCCCGGTCTAGCGGTATTGGGGAGCAGTTCTTC. This codes for CASSPRSSGIGEQFF.

Ten or more counts support this clonotype. The chain carries TRBV12-3 or TRBV12-4 and TRBJ2-3; maybe TRBD1 (5 bases). This CDR3 region has 13 residues. V was cut by 3 bases and J by 6 bases, with 10 bases left in between. In nucleotides, the CDR3 is TGTGCCAGCAGTTTTAGGGGCTCCGATACGCAGTATTTT. Amino acids: CASSFRGSDTQYF.

The rearrangement uses TRBV7-2 and TRBJ2-3; the match to TRBD2 covers 9 bases. Trimming cost V 1 base and J 4 bases; bases outside gene matches: 3. CDR1 is SGHTA, CDR2 FQGNSA, per germline. CDR3 length equals 15 residues. The CDR3 loop is CASSLVAGAADTQYF. The CDR3 DNA reads as TGTGCCAGCAGCTTAGTAGCGGGAGCGGCAGATACGCAGTATTTT.

This clonotype was found many times. The rearrangement joins TRBV28 to TRBJ2-7, with D perhaps assigned TRBD1 or TRBD2 (5 bases each). CDR3 length: 16 residues. V lost 0 bases and J lost 7, with 19 bases in between. Germline CDR1 is MDHEN and CDR2 is SYDVKM. In DNA form, the CDR3 reads TGTGCCAGCAGTTTATGGTTCCGGACTGAGAAGGGGGAGCAGTACTTC. Residues: CASSLWFRTEKGEQYF.

The chain couples TRBV9 to TRBJ2-1; 8 bases agree with TRBD2. CDR3 length: 15 amino acids. Trimming at V came to 6 bases and at J to 2 bases, leaving 7 bases not matched to a gene. Per the germline V gene, CDR1 is SGDLS and CDR2 is YYNGEE. Written as DNA, the CDR3 is TGTGCCAGCACCGCAAGCGGGGGCCCCTACAATGAGCAGTTCTTC. Its translation: CASTASGGPYNEQFF.

This chain links TRBV19 with TRBJ2-7; 8 nucleotides line up with TRBD2. The CDR3 covers 15 residues. Trimming took 10 bases from V and 4 from J; bases not matched to a gene: 15. The germline gives CDR1 LNHDA, CDR2 SQIVND (reference sequence). DNA of the CDR3: TGTGCCACCGCAACTTCTAGCGGGTGGGGGTACGAGCAGTACTTC. Translation: CATATSSGWGYEQYF.

Notes on this clonotype: A much larger clonotype is one base distant, so this may be a read error. The CDR3 DNA is TGTGCCAGTAGGCCCTTTATGGGGGACACTGAAGCTTTCTTT. Amino acid sequence: CASRPFMGDTEAFF. This chain links TRBV19 with TRBJ1-1, with TRBD1 as a possible D gene (5 bases). Germline lookup yields CDR1 LNHDA and CDR2 SQIVND (reference sequence). Trimming took off 6 bases at V and 3 bases at J, with 14 bases between the two ends. The CDR3 extends over 14 amino acids.

This clonotype was observed at least ten times. This sequence joins TRBV27 and TRBJ2-3, with no clear D. Looked up from germline, CDR1 is MNHEY and CDR2 is SMNVEV (reference sequence). This CDR3 has 13 amino acids. V dropped 7 bases and J dropped 2 bases, with 10 bases sitting between them. Here the CDR3 reads CASTRRVTDTQYF. The DNA for the CDR3 is TGTGCCAGCACTCGGAGAGTCACAGATACGCAGTATTTT.